One sample yielded the 32 T cell receptor beta chains listed below, sequenced in a study of B cell selection in AIRE deficiency. Clones were read by immunoSEQ multiplex PCR, and TCRdb kept only the in-frame ones, dropping some. The sample consists of 1,000 or so clones, more than 75% of them appearing once. CD4+CD127+ cells were sorted as the conventional CD4 T cells. Sequencing input: conventional CD4+ T cells sorted from PBMCs. The source of these receptors is a human donor with AIRE deficiency.

This rearrangement joins TRBV4-3 to TRBJ1-2; 9 bases line up with TRBD1. CDR3 length: 17 amino acids. Germline V gene lookup returns CDR1 LGHNA and CDR2 YSLEER. Trimming cost V 0 bases and J 4 bases; bases outside gene matches: 9. CDR3 nucleotides: TGCGCCAGCAGCCAAGATCCCCCCGGGACAGGGAGCTATGGCTACACCTTC. The encoded protein is CASSQDPPGTGSYGYTF.

This rearrangement joins TRBV5-1 to TRBJ2-5; 7 bases are shared with TRBD2. The germline V gene has CDR1 SGHRS and CDR2 YFSETQ. The CDR3 spans 15 residues. Germline trimming cut 0 bases from V and 3 bases from J; bases unmatched to any gene: 5. The CDR3 nucleotides are TGCGCCAGCAGCTTGGCCGGGACTATTGAAGAGACCCAGTACTTC. Its translation: CASSLAGTIEETQYF.

The chain carries TRBV28 and TRBJ1-5, with TRBD1 matching over 10 bases. Germline V gene lookup returns CDR1 MDHEN and CDR2 SYDVKM. This CDR3 region has 15 residues. V was pared by 6 bases and J by 5 bases, with 7 bases of the junction left unmatched. The CDR3 nucleotides read TGTGCCAGCAGCCATCCCGGGACAGGGGATCAGCCCCAGCATTTT. Protein product: CASSHPGTGDQPQHF.

J is TRBJ1-2 and V is TRBV6-1, with D hard to call. The germline V gene has CDR1 MNHNS and CDR2 SASEGT. The CDR3 extends over 15 amino acids. V was trimmed by 2 bases and J by 0 bases, leaving 10 bases between them. Here the CDR3 DNA reads TGTGCCAGCAGTGAAAACAGCGAAGCTAACTATGGCTACACCTTC. Translation gives CASSENSEANYGYTF.

There are a few counts of this clone. CDR3 protein: CASSSSARYEQYF. DNA of the CDR3: TGTGCCAGCAGCTCTAGCGCCCGCTACGAGCAGTACTTC. The V and J genes are TRBV7-8 and TRBJ2-7, with D maybe TRBD2 (6 bases). From germline, CDR1 is SGHVS and CDR2 FQNEAQ. Trimming took 4 bases from V and 3 from J, leaving 10 bases between them. The CDR3 is made up of 13 amino acids.

A single count supports this clone. The gene calls are TRBV5-1 and TRBJ2-3; 8 bases fit TRBD1. Unmatched junction bases numbered 1, after V lost 3 bases and J lost 1 base. This CDR3 contains 14 residues. Germline V CDR1 and CDR2: SGHRS, YFSETQ. The CDR3 loop is CASSSGQGTDTQYF. The CDR3 nucleotides are TGCGCCAGCAGCTCGGGACAGGGCACAGATACGCAGTATTTT.

The V call is TRBV5-1, the J call TRBJ2-7; 10 nucleotides match TRBD2. There are 14 residues in the CDR3. V lost 4 bases to trimming and J lost 6 bases; unmatched junction nucleotides: 7. Germline V gene sequence: CDR1 SGHRS, CDR2 YFSETQ. The CDR3 loop reads CASSTRLAGSEQYF. In DNA form, the CDR3 reads TGCGCCAGCAGCACACGACTAGCGGGTAGCGAGCAGTACTTC.

In DNA, the CDR3 is TGTGCCAGCAGTTTACCCCGAGGTGGCGGGGAGCTGTTTTTT. It specifies CASSLPRGGGELFF. V usage is TRBV27 and J usage is TRBJ2-2; no firm D call. This CDR3 region has 14 residues. The ends were cut back, 2 bases at V and 7 bases at J, with 11 bases in the middle. Germline V gene lookup returns CDR1 MNHEY and CDR2 SMNVEV (reference sequence).

This chain connects TRBV7-2 to TRBJ1-5; perhaps TRBD1 as D (6 bases). Trimming removed 5 bases at V and 4 bases at J, with 12 bases between. The germline CDR1 and CDR2 sequences are SGHTA and FQGNSA. The CDR3 runs 14 residues. CDR3: CASSLRGINQPQHF. The DNA of the CDR3 is TGTGCCAGCAGCCTCAGGGGAATTAATCAGCCCCAGCATTTT.

The V and J genes are TRBV6-1 and TRBJ1-1, with D possibly matching TRBD1 (5 bases). Deletions cut 5 bases from V and 4 bases from J, with 17 bases between. The CDR3 spans 15 residues. Germline CDR1 MNHNS, CDR2 SASEGT. CDR3 amino acids: CASSREGRGGTEAFF. The CDR3 DNA reads as TGTGCCAGCAGTAGGGAGGGGAGGGGAGGCACTGAAGCTTTCTTT.

The chain combines TRBV7-6 with TRBJ2-7; weak D call: TRBD1 (6 bases). The CDR3 runs to 14 residues. The V gene's germline CDR1 is SGHVS and CDR2 FNYEAQ. V lost 5 bases, J lost 4 bases, and 15 bases lay in between. CDR3 nucleotide sequence: TGTGCCAGCAGCCAAAGGGGACAACGATACGAGCAGTACTTC. This codes for CASSQRGQRYEQYF.

The rearrangement joins TRBV30 to TRBJ1-1, with TRBD1 matching over 7 bases. Unmatched junction bases numbered 11, after V lost 7 bases and J lost 6 bases. Germline V gene data show CDR1 as GTSNPN and CDR2 as SVGIG (reference sequence). This CDR3 is 13 amino acids long. Here the CDR3 reads CAFAGQAASEAFF. CDR3 sequence (DNA): TGTGCCTTTGCCGGACAGGCGGCATCTGAAGCTTTCTTT.

The J gene is TRBJ2-2, the V gene TRBV2; 7 bases agree with TRBD1. Germline CDR1 and CDR2: SNHLY and FYNNEI. The CDR3 has 14 residues. Germline trimming cut 2 bases from V and 5 bases from J; bases unmatched to any gene: 2. Written as DNA, the CDR3 is TGTGCCAGCAGTGAACAGGGGGAGACCGGGGAGCTGTTTTTT. It is translated as CASSEQGETGELFF.

DNA for the CDR3: TGCAGCGTTGCCCTTGGACAGGGTTACGAGCAGTACTTC. Its translation: CSVALGQGYEQYF. The chain employs TRBV29-1 and TRBJ2-7; 8 bases match TRBD1. The CDR3 consists of 13 residues. J gave up 4 bases and V 4 bases, and 6 bases lay outside the gene matches. Germline CDR1 SQVTM, CDR2 ANQGSEA.

The chain joins TRBV7-9 to TRBJ1-5; D is possibly TRBD1 (5 bases). V lost 8 bases to trimming and J lost 4 bases, with 15 bases between them. The CDR3 extends over 14 amino acids. CDR1 SEHNR and CDR2 FQNEAQ come from the germline V gene (reference sequence). The DNA for the CDR3 is TGTGCCAGCGGGGGACTGGAAGCAAATCAGCCCCAGCATTTT. It codes for CASGGLEANQPQHF. Based on the CDR3 plus reference TRBV7-9 and TRBJ1-5, the full variable domain is DTGVSQNPRHKITKRGQNVTFRCDPISEHNRLYWYRQTLGQGPEFLTYFQNEAQLEKSRLLSDRFSAERPKGSFSTLEIQRTEQGDSAMYLCASGGLEANQPQHFGDGTRLSIL.

The chain employs TRBV9 and TRBJ2-1, with TRBD2 matching 10 bases. This CDR3 has 17 amino acids. Trimming took 3 bases from V and 8 from J; bases not matched to a gene: 14. Germline CDR1 reads SGDLS; CDR2 reads YYNGEE. The CDR3 DNA reads TGTGCCAGCAGCGACCAGCTTAAGCGGGAGGGCCGATATGAGCAGTTCTTC. Amino acid sequence: CASSDQLKREGRYEQFF.

J is TRBJ2-2 and V is TRBV5-1; no clear D gene. The CDR3 is made up of 13 amino acids. V lost 4 bases, J lost 4 bases, and 8 bases lay in between. Germline values: CDR1 SGHRS, CDR2 YFSETQ. The CDR3: CASSTSVTGELFF. The CDR3 coding sequence is TGCGCCAGCAGCACCTCAGTCACCGGGGAGCTGTTTTTT.

The chain uses TRBV5-1 and TRBJ2-2; unclear D gene. Germline V CDR1 and CDR2: SGHRS, YFSETQ. This CDR3 has 13 residues. Trimming stripped 5 bases from V and 5 bases from J, with 10 bases between. The CDR3 nucleotides read TGCGCCAGCAGGGGGATGGGGACCGGGGAGCTGTTTTTT. Protein sequence: CASRGMGTGELFF.

This clone was counted a few times. This chain uses TRBV6-5 with TRBJ1-2; TRBD1 matches 9 bases. Germline CDR1 reads MNHEY; CDR2 reads SVGAGI. V shed 6 bases, J shed 8 bases, and the junction held 7 bases outside the gene matches. This CDR3 has 13 residues. CDR3 DNA sequence: TGTGCCAGCAGGACGGGACAGGGCGGCGGCTACACCTTC. Translating gives CASRTGQGGGYTF.

The genes are TRBV7-9 and TRBJ1-2, with D perhaps TRBD1 (6 bases). The CDR3 is 16 residues long. V shed 3 bases and J shed 2 bases, with 16 bases lying between them. The germline CDR1 and CDR2 sequences are SEHNR and FQNEAQ (reference sequence). For the CDR3, the DNA is TGTGCCAGCAGCTTCGGCCGGGGGCGGGGAAACTATGGCTACACCTTC. It yields the protein CASSFGRGRGNYGYTF.

The chain joins TRBV19 to TRBJ1-1; 9 nucleotides line up with TRBD1. CDR1 is LNHDA, CDR2 SQIVND, per germline (reference sequence). Unmatched junction bases numbered 7, after V lost 7 bases and J lost 7 bases. CDR3 length: 13 residues. CDR3 in amino acids: CASTQDRGVEAFF. In DNA form, the CDR3 reads TGTGCCAGTACCCAAGACAGGGGGGTTGAAGCTTTCTTT.

V gene TRBV5-6 combines with J gene TRBJ1-1; D is perhaps TRBD1 (6 bases). This CDR3 has 15 residues. The V and J ends lost 4 bases and 4 bases respectively, with 17 bases between them. CDR1 and CDR2 from the germline V gene are SGHDT and YYEEEE. The CDR3 loop reads CASSGTGWGGTEAFF. The CDR3 nucleotides are TGTGCCAGCAGCGGAACAGGGTGGGGAGGCACTGAAGCTTTCTTT. The complete variable domain, with remaining parts taken from reference TRBV5-6 and TRBJ1-1, reads DAGVTQSPTHLIKTRGQQVTLRCSPKSGHDTVSWYQQALGQGPQFIFQYYEEEERQRGNFPDRFSGHQFPNYSSELNVNALLLGDSALYLCASSGTGWGGTEAFFGQGTRLTVV.

The chain carries TRBV5-1 and TRBJ2-5; TRBD2 might be the D (5 bases). The V gene's germline CDR1 is SGHRS and CDR2 YFSETQ. The V gene lost 3 bases and the J gene lost 5 bases, with 11 bases spanning the gap. This CDR3 is built from 13 residues. This CDR3 reads CASSWSGEETQYF. The CDR3 coding sequence is TGCGCCAGCAGCTGGAGTGGGGAGGAGACCCAGTACTTC.

V and J are TRBV28 and TRBJ1-5; D is unclear. Trimming pared 2 bases from V and 0 bases from J, leaving 11 bases between. Looked up from germline, CDR1 is MDHEN and CDR2 is SYDVKM. The CDR3 consists of 16 residues. This CDR3 reads CASSLDVSYSNQPQHF. The DNA of the CDR3 is TGTGCCAGCAGTTTAGATGTCAGTTATAGCAATCAGCCCCAGCATTTT.

The chain joins TRBV4-2 to TRBJ1-3; no reliable D call. Germline lookup yields CDR1 LGHNA and CDR2 YNFKEQ. V dropped 1 base and J dropped 0 bases, with 16 bases sitting between them. The CDR3 loop spans 18 amino acids. CDR3 coding DNA: TGTGCCAGCAGCCAAGGGGGAAACAAGGGAAACTCTGGAAACACCATATATTTT. Amino acid sequence: CASSQGGNKGNSGNTIYF.

The chain couples TRBV10-3 to TRBJ1-5, with 11 bases matching TRBD1. CDR3 length equals 20 residues. Germline V gene sequence: CDR1 ENHRY, CDR2 SYGVKD. Germline trimming cut 5 bases from V and 0 bases from J; bases unmatched to any gene: 15. In DNA form, the CDR3 reads TGTGCCATCAGTAATCTTCCTCCGGGACAGGGGGGTTATAGCAATCAGCCCCAGCATTTT. As protein: CAISNLPPGQGGYSNQPQHF.

This clone appeared once. The rearrangement links TRBV28 to TRBJ1-1; TRBD1 is a possible D gene (5 bases). V lost 3 bases and J lost 2, with 7 bases in between. The CDR3 has 13 amino acids. Germline V gene sequence: CDR1 MDHEN, CDR2 SYDVKM. The CDR3 spells CASSLTVNTEAFF. As DNA, the CDR3 is TGTGCCAGCAGTTTGACAGTTAACACTGAAGCTTTCTTT. Filled out from reference TRBV28 and TRBJ1-1, the complete variable domain reads DVKVTQSSRYLVKRTGEKVFLECVQDMDHENMFWYRQDPGLGLRLIYFSYDVKMKEKGDIPEGYSVSREKKERFSLILESASTNQTSMYLCASSLTVNTEAFFGQGTRLTVV.

The chain is built from TRBV28 and TRBJ2-7, with D uncertain. The CDR3 runs 14 residues. Trimming cost V 6 bases and J 0 bases, with 12 bases left between them. Per the germline V gene, CDR1 is MDHEN and CDR2 is SYDVKM. The CDR3 loop reads CASSSVPSSYEQYF. As DNA, the CDR3 is TGTGCCAGCAGCTCCGTGCCAAGCTCCTACGAGCAGTACTTC.

The CDR3 spells CASSLGGTGNTEAFF. The CDR3, as DNA: TGTGCCAGCAGCTTAGGTGGGACAGGGAACACTGAAGCTTTCTTT. This chain connects TRBV11-3 to TRBJ1-1, with 8 positions matching TRBD1. Germline V gene lookup returns CDR1 SGHNT and CDR2 YENEEA. After removal of 1 base from V and 1 base from J, the junction contained 2 bases not matched to a gene. The CDR3 runs to 15 residues.

The chain links TRBV2 to TRBJ2-7; 8 bases align to TRBD1. Germline values: CDR1 SNHLY, CDR2 FYNNEI. This CDR3 is built from 14 residues. Trimming at V came to 4 bases and at J to 1 base, leaving 3 bases not matched to a gene. CDR3 sequence: CASSGQGWSYEQYF. CDR3 bases: TGTGCCAGCAGTGGACAGGGGTGGTCCTACGAGCAGTACTTC.

The chain employs TRBV19 and TRBJ2-7; the match to TRBD2 covers 8 bases. Trimming at V came to 4 bases and at J to 4 bases, leaving 9 bases not matched to a gene. Per germline, CDR1 LNHDA and CDR2 SQIVND (reference sequence). This CDR3 is built from 15 residues. CDR3 bases: TGTGCCAGTAGTAAGGATCTAGCGGGCTATTACGAGCAGTACTTC. Translated: CASSKDLAGYYEQYF.

Only a few counts were recorded for this clone. The gene calls are TRBV28 and TRBJ1-1, with D possibly TRBD1 on 5 matching bases. Germline CDR1 and CDR2: MDHEN and SYDVKM. This CDR3 has 15 residues. The V gene lost 3 bases and the J gene lost 0 bases, with 11 bases spanning the gap. CDR3 DNA: TGTGCCAGCAGTTTCGGGGGGAGCATGAACACTGAAGCTTTCTTT. Protein sequence: CASSFGGSMNTEAFF.